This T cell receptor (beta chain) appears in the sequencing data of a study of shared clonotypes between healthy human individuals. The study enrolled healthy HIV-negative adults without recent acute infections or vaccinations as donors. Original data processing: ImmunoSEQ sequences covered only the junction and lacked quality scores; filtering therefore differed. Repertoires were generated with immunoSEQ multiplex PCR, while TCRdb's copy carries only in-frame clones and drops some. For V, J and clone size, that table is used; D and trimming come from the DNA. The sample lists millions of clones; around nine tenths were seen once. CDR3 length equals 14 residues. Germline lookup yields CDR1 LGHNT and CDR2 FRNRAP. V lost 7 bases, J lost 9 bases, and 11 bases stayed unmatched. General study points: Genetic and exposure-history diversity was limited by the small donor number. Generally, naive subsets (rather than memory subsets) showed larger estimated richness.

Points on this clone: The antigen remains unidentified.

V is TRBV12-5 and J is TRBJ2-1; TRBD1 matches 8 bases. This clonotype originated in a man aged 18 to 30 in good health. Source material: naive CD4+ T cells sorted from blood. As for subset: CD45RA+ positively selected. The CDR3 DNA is TGTGCTAGTGACCCCCGGACAGGGCATTTTGAGCAGTTCTTC. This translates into CASDPRTGHFEQFF.